Each of the 14 T cell receptor beta chains below was sequenced from the same sample in a study of shared clonotypes between healthy human individuals. Method: immunoSEQ multiplex PCR; TCRdb's copy keeps in-frame clones and lacks some. The sample carries over 2 million clones, 90% to 95% recorded once. Sequenced input: naive CD4+ T cells sorted from blood. The subset here: CD45RA+ positively selected. The source of these receptors is a man aged 18 to 29 in good health.

V and J are TRBV6-9 and TRBJ2-2; D assignment may be TRBD1 or TRBD2 (5 bases each). V was pared by 3 bases and J by 3 bases, with 11 bases between. Germline CDR1 reads MNHGY; CDR2 reads SVAAGI. This CDR3 comprises 15 residues. Written as DNA, the CDR3 is TGTGCCAGCAGTTACCGGGACGGATACACCGGGGAGCTGTTTTTT. As protein: CASSYRDGYTGELFF.

CDR3 sequence reads: CASSLEKGGGTDTQYF. CDR3 coding DNA: TGTGCCAGCAGCTTAGAGAAGGGAGGGGGCACAGATACGCAGTATTTT. The chain combines TRBV7-2 with TRBJ2-3; 7 nucleotides agree with TRBD2. J lost 1 base, V lost 1 base, and 5 bases had no gene match. Germline V gene sequence: CDR1 SGHTA, CDR2 FQGNSA. The CDR3 consists of 16 residues.

As to this clone: Additional DNA sequences in this sample encode the identical CDR3. This chain connects TRBV19 to TRBJ1-2, with D unclear. This CDR3 contains 13 residues. V lost 3 bases, J lost 0 bases, and 5 bases lay in between. CDR1 and CDR2 from the germline V gene are LNHDA and SQIVND (reference sequence). This CDR3 is CASSIGTNYGYTF. The CDR3 DNA sequence: TGTGCCAGTAGTATCGGGACTAACTATGGCTACACCTTC.

Points on this clone: A read error is possible here, since a much larger clone lies one base away. The same CDR3 can be traced to other DNA sequences in this sample. The V and J genes are TRBV7-9 and TRBJ2-7; D is unclear. Trimming took off 0 bases at V and 2 bases at J, with 2 bases between the two ends. Germline V gene lookup returns CDR1 SEHNR and CDR2 FQNEAQ (reference sequence). The CDR3 consists of 12 residues. CDR3 bases: TGTGCCAGCAGCTTAGCGGCCTACGAGCAGTACTTC. It codes for CASSLAAYEQYF. Full variable domain (missing parts from reference TRBV7-9 and TRBJ2-7): DTGVSQNPRHKITKRGQNVTFRCDPISEHNRLYWYRQTLGQGPEFLTYFQNEAQLEKSRLLSDRFSAERPKGSFSTLEIQRTEQGDSAMYLCASSLAAYEQYFGPGTRLTVT.

The chain is built from TRBV10-3 and TRBJ2-5; no clear D. This CDR3 is 11 amino acids long. CDR1 and CDR2 from the germline V gene are ENHRY and SYGVKD. Trimming left V 8 bases short and J 8 bases short, with 12 bases between. The CDR3 bases are TGTGCCATCTCTTCCGGTGAAACCCAGTACTTC. Protein: CAISSGETQYF.

The V gene is TRBV30, the J gene TRBJ2-7; TRBD1 agrees at 7 bases. Germline assignment: CDR1 GTSNPN and CDR2 SVGIG (reference sequence). V was clipped by 2 bases and J by 3 bases; unmatched bases: 7. The CDR3 spans 14 residues. CDR3 DNA: TGTGCCTGGAGTCCCCGGGACAGCTACTACGAGCAGTACTTC. It yields the protein CAWSPRDSYYEQYF. Using reference TRBV30 and TRBJ2-7 for the parts outside the CDR3, the full variable domain is SQTIHQWPATLVQPVGSPLSLECTVEGTSNPNLYWYRQAAGRGLQLLFYSVGIGQISSEVPQNLSASRPQDRQFILSSKKLLLSDSGFYLCAWSPRDSYYEQYFGPGTRLTVT.

V usage is TRBV2 and J usage is TRBJ2-2; 9 nucleotides line up with TRBD1. The CDR3 is 13 residues long. Germline lookup yields CDR1 SNHLY and CDR2 FYNNEI. J was trimmed by 6 bases and V by 6 bases; bases with no gene match: 2. The CDR3 DNA reads as TGTGCCAGCAGCGACAGGGGGGCCGGGGAGCTGTTTTTT. Protein product: CASSDRGAGELFF.

The chain combines TRBV5-1 with TRBJ2-1; unclear D gene. The CDR3 totals 16 residues. Germline values: CDR1 SGHRS, CDR2 YFSETQ. Trimming removed 2 bases at V and 6 bases at J, with 18 bases between. CDR3 sequence reads: CASSFRFRRTSNEQFF. CDR3 coding DNA: TGCGCCAGCAGCTTCCGGTTCCGTAGAACGAGCAATGAGCAGTTCTTC.

The chain recombines TRBV29-1 with TRBJ2-5; 15 bases line up with TRBD2. V lost 1 base to trimming and J lost 5 bases; unmatched junction nucleotides: 11. The CDR3 runs 18 residues. Germline V lookup: CDR1 SQVTM, CDR2 ANQGSEA. CDR3 sequence: CSVEVPWGLAGGRETQYF. As DNA, the CDR3 is TGCAGCGTTGAAGTTCCGTGGGGACTAGCGGGAGGCAGGGAGACCCAGTACTTC.

The CDR3, as DNA: TGCGCCAGCAGCCAACAACTTAACAGGGAGCCTGACCCTGAAGCTTTCTTT. Protein: CASSQQLNREPDPEAFF. The chain recombines TRBV4-1 with TRBJ1-1, with D perhaps TRBD1 (6 bases). The CDR3 has 17 amino acids. CDR1 and CDR2 from the germline V gene are MGHRA and YSYEKL. Trimming pared 2 bases from V and 6 bases from J, leaving 22 bases between.

The chain is built from TRBV2 and TRBJ2-7; tentative D call: TRBD2 (6 bases). Trimming left V 8 bases short and J 0 bases short, with 17 bases between. CDR1 is SNHLY, CDR2 FYNNEI, per germline. The CDR3 is 15 residues long. The CDR3 reads CASATGRGFSYEQYF. In DNA, the CDR3 is TGTGCCAGCGCCACGGGGCGGGGCTTCTCCTACGAGCAGTACTTC.

A remark on this clone: A read error may explain this, as a much larger clone is one base away. The chain joins TRBV4-1 to TRBJ1-2, with 9 bases lining up with TRBD1. The V gene end was trimmed by 2 bases and the J gene end by 6 bases; junction bases not matched to a gene: 1. Germline lookup yields CDR1 MGHRA and CDR2 YSYEKL. The CDR3 is 13 amino acids. In nucleotides, the CDR3 is TGCGCCAGCAGCCAATGGGACAGGGATGGCTACACCTTC. Protein sequence: CASSQWDRDGYTF.

Turning to this clone: This CDR3 is also generated by other DNA sequences in the sample. The chain couples TRBV10-3 to TRBJ2-2; TRBD1 or TRBD2 may be the D gene (5 bases each). In germline, CDR1 is ENHRY, CDR2 SYGVKD. Trimming cost V 7 bases and J 8 bases, with 14 bases left between them. The CDR3 totals 13 residues. CDR3: CAITGDPGGELFF. CDR3 DNA sequence: TGTGCCATCACCGGGGACCCCGGTGGGGAGCTGTTTTTT.

V and J are TRBV19 and TRBJ2-2; no firm D call. V lost 3 bases and J 2 bases, leaving 7 bases between the germline ends. The CDR3 is 14 residues long. From germline, CDR1 is LNHDA and CDR2 SQIVND (reference sequence). The CDR3 loop is CASSIDINTGELFF. The CDR3 DNA sequence: TGTGCCAGTAGTATTGACATTAACACCGGGGAGCTGTTTTTT.